These 22 T cell receptor beta chains share one sample of origin, sequenced in a study of cytomegalovirus exposure and HLA in healthy donors. Profiling relied on immunoSEQ multiplex PCR, and the TCRdb table lists in-frame clones only, not all of them. The sample includes 300,000 to 400,000 clones, roughly 90% of them seen just once. Material for sequencing was PBMCs. The receptors originated from a woman under 30 in good health and CMV-seronegative.

The chain recombines TRBV4-1 with TRBJ1-2; 7 bases are a match to TRBD1. This CDR3 has 14 amino acids. V was clipped by 5 bases and J by 2 bases; unmatched bases: 5. The germline V gene has CDR1 MGHRA and CDR2 YSYEKL. The CDR3: CASSYPGQNYGYTF. DNA of the CDR3: TGCGCCAGCAGCTATCCGGGACAGAACTATGGCTACACCTTC.

The J gene is TRBJ1-5, the V gene TRBV2; a weak D match, TRBD1 (5 bases). Germline values: CDR1 SNHLY, CDR2 FYNNEI. Trimming removed 0 bases at V and 4 bases at J, with 13 bases between. The CDR3 runs to 16 residues. The CDR3 here is CASSEALVSGNQPQHF. CDR3 nucleotide sequence: TGTGCCAGCAGTGAAGCGCTTGTGTCAGGGAATCAGCCCCAGCATTTT.

As DNA, the CDR3 is TGTGCCAGCAGTAAACCTGGACAGGTCGCCGGGGAGCTGTTTTTT. It translates to CASSKPGQVAGELFF. The V gene is TRBV6-1, the J gene TRBJ2-2; 7 nucleotides match TRBD1. The CDR3 is made up of 15 amino acids. Trimming took 5 bases from V and 6 from J; bases not matched to a gene: 9. Germline lookup yields CDR1 MNHNS and CDR2 SASEGT.

This clone was seen only once. The chain combines TRBV27 with TRBJ2-1; 12 bases match TRBD2. The CDR3 has 14 amino acids. Trimming cost V 8 bases and J 7 bases; bases outside gene matches: 6. Germline V lookup: CDR1 MNHEY, CDR2 SMNVEV (reference sequence). CDR3 bases: TGTGCCAGCCTCGGACTAGCGGGGATGAATGAGCAGTTCTTC. Translating it yields CASLGLAGMNEQFF.

The chain couples TRBV11-2 to TRBJ2-1; 7 bases are a match to TRBD1. The V gene end was trimmed by 4 bases and the J gene end by 5 bases; junction bases not matched to a gene: 8. Germline CDR1 is SGHAT and CDR2 is FQNNGV. The length of the CDR3 is 15 residues. The CDR3 DNA is TGTGCCAGCAGCTCCTTGAGGGGGCTCAACAATGAGCAGTTCTTC. Encoded protein: CASSSLRGLNNEQFF.

This chain connects TRBV7-9 to TRBJ2-7; D is perhaps TRBD2 (5 bases). Germline CDR1 is SEHNR and CDR2 is FQNEAQ (reference sequence). Between the trimmed V and J ends, which lost 4 bases and 3 bases, there was a span of 10 bases. The CDR3 has 13 amino acids. CDR3 coding DNA: TGTGCCAGCAGCTCTAGCAGATTCTACGAGCAGTACTTC. This gives the protein CASSSSRFYEQYF.

The count of this clone is one. V gene TRBV5-4 combines with J gene TRBJ2-1; 8 bases match TRBD2. The CDR3 has 16 residues. The germline V gene has CDR1 SGHNT and CDR2 YYREEE (reference sequence). V lost 0 bases, J lost 3 bases, and 5 bases stayed unmatched. CDR3 sequence (DNA): TGTGCCAGCAGCTTGGAAGCGGGAGTAGTCTACAATGAGCAGTTCTTC. It encodes CASSLEAGVVYNEQFF.

The rearrangement joins TRBV18 to TRBJ2-3, with 9 nucleotides matching TRBD2. V lost 0 bases, J lost 0 bases, and 1 base stayed unmatched. Germline CDR1 and CDR2: KGHSH and LQKENI. The CDR3 has 16 residues. CDR3 in DNA: TGTGCCAGCTCACCACCTACTAGCGGGAGCACAGATACGCAGTATTTT. Amino acid sequence: CASSPPTSGSTDTQYF.

To note about this clone: The junction shows a germline mismatch at one end, possibly a read error. V gene TRBV30 combines with J gene TRBJ1-1; D gene uncertain. The CDR3 length is 10 residues. Germline CDR1 and CDR2: GTSNPN and SVGIG (reference sequence). CDR3 protein: CAWTNPEAFF. CDR3 in DNA: TGTGCCTGGACTAACCCTGAGGCTTTCTTT.

This clone was detected a few times. The J gene is TRBJ2-5, the V gene TRBV6-1, with 12 bases matching TRBD2. The CDR3 consists of 18 residues. Germline assignment: CDR1 MNHNS and CDR2 SASEGT. V shed 3 bases and J 2 bases; nucleotides not matched to a gene: 10. The CDR3 loop is CASSELASGGARQETQYF. CDR3 sequence (DNA): TGTGCCAGCAGTGAGTTGGCTAGCGGGGGGGCACGGCAAGAGACCCAGTACTTC.

The rearrangement joins TRBV6-6 to TRBJ2-5, with unresolved D. The CDR3 loop spans 15 amino acids. The germline V gene has CDR1 MNHNY and CDR2 SVGAGI (reference sequence). V lost 0 bases to trimming and J lost 5 bases, with 13 bases between them. DNA for the CDR3: TGTGCCAGCAGTTACTCGAGCCGCGGTGGGGAGACCCAGTACTTC. Translated, it gives CASSYSSRGGETQYF.

The V and J genes are TRBV28 and TRBJ2-5, with D hard to call. The CDR3 loop spans 14 amino acids. CDR1 is MDHEN, CDR2 SYDVKM, per germline. Trimming cost V 4 bases and J 0 bases, with 9 bases left between them. In DNA form, the CDR3 reads TGTGCCAGCAGTTCTCTGAGATACCAAGAGACCCAGTACTTC. It specifies CASSSLRYQETQYF.

The chain is built from TRBV6-1 and TRBJ2-1; D is unclear. Germline loops: CDR1 MNHNS, CDR2 SASEGT. The V gene lost 7 bases and the J gene lost 8 bases, with 15 bases spanning the gap. There are 13 residues in the CDR3. The CDR3 region has the DNA TGTGCCAGCACCCTAAATCGAGGTGATGAGCAGTTCTTC. It encodes CASTLNRGDEQFF.

V and J are TRBV2 and TRBJ2-1; TRBD2 might be the D (5 bases). The CDR3 is 16 amino acids. Germline assignment: CDR1 SNHLY and CDR2 FYNNEI. Trimming took off 1 base at V and 3 bases at J, with 13 bases between the two ends. The CDR3, as DNA: TGTGCCAGCAGTGAAGAGGCTAGCTACCACTACAATGAGCAGTTCTTC. Translated: CASSEEASYHYNEQFF.

J is TRBJ2-2 and V is TRBV25-1, with D tentatively TRBD2 (5 bases). The V end lost 5 bases, the J end lost 4 bases, and 14 bases lay between the germline ends. The CDR3 runs 15 residues. Germline V gene sequence: CDR1 MGHDK, CDR2 SYGVNS. The CDR3 DNA is TGTGCCAGCAGTACTGAACCCGCGGGCACCGGGGAGCTGTTTTTT. Its translation is CASSTEPAGTGELFF.

This clone has just one count. The chain employs TRBV2 and TRBJ2-4; no clear D. The V gene lost 3 bases and the J gene lost 1 base, with 10 bases spanning the gap. There are 15 residues in the CDR3. Looked up from germline, CDR1 is SNHLY and CDR2 is FYNNEI. The CDR3 here is CASSEFSFAKNIQYF. The CDR3 bases are TGTGCCAGCAGTGAGTTTTCTTTTGCCAAAAACATTCAGTACTTC. The variable domain in full, with the rest retrieved from reference TRBV2 and TRBJ2-4, is EPEVTQTPSHQVTQMGQEVILRCVPISNHLYFYWYRQILGQKVEFLVSFYNNEISEKSEIFDDQFSVERPDGSNFTLKIRSTKLEDSAMYFCASSEFSFAKNIQYFGAGTRLSVL.

The count of this clone is one. V is TRBV28 and J is TRBJ1-3; 7 nucleotides align to TRBD1. Germline lookup yields CDR1 MDHEN and CDR2 SYDVKM. The CDR3 is 15 amino acids. The V segment lost 4 bases and the J segment 1 base; nucleotides outside the gene matches: 4. The CDR3 nucleotides are TGTGCCAGCAGTTCGACAGGGCTTTCTGGAAACACCATATATTTT. Its protein is CASSSTGLSGNTIYF. Drawing the rest from reference TRBV28 and TRBJ1-3, the complete variable domain is DVKVTQSSRYLVKRTGEKVFLECVQDMDHENMFWYRQDPGLGLRLIYFSYDVKMKEKGDIPEGYSVSREKKERFSLILESASTNQTSMYLCASSSTGLSGNTIYFGEGSWLTVV.

This sequence joins TRBV9 and TRBJ1-1; 8 bases match TRBD1. The CDR3 consists of 14 residues. V gave up 0 bases and J gave up 10 bases; unmatched junction bases: 8. Germline lookup yields CDR1 SGDLS and CDR2 YYNGEE. The CDR3 DNA follows: TGTGCCAGCAGCGTAGGCCAGGGGGCGACCCCAGCTTTCTTT. It codes for CASSVGQGATPAFF. The full variable domain, completed using reference TRBV9 and TRBJ1-1, is DSGVTQTPKHLITATGQRVTLRCSPRSGDLSVYWYQQSLDQGLQFLIQYYNGEERAKGNILERFSAQQFPDLHSELNLSSLELGDSALYFCASSVGQGATPAFFGQGTRLTVV.

The V gene is TRBV18, the J gene TRBJ1-4; unclear D gene. Germline V gene sequence: CDR1 KGHSH, CDR2 LQKENI. This CDR3 has 14 residues. The V and J ends lost 6 bases and 2 bases respectively, with 10 bases between them. As DNA, the CDR3 is TGTGCCAGCTCCCTCAGCGTTACTAATGAAAAACTGTTTTTT. Translating gives CASSLSVTNEKLFF.

The genes are TRBV10-1 and TRBJ1-1; D is undetermined. V was cut by 2 bases and J by 1 base, with 5 bases left in between. The CDR3 consists of 13 residues. Germline V gives CDR1 WNHNN, CDR2 SYGVQD (reference sequence). Here the CDR3 reads CASSEVRNTEAFF. CDR3 nucleotide sequence: TGCGCCAGCAGTGAGGTCCGGAACACTGAAGCTTTCTTT.

This chain joins TRBV4-1 and TRBJ2-7; D might be TRBD2 (5 bases). Germline-derived CDR1 and CDR2 are MGHRA and YSYEKL. V was cut by 3 bases and J by 1 base, with 16 bases left in between. The CDR3 extends over 16 amino acids. The CDR3 protein is CASSHPPKGGSYEQYF. DNA of the CDR3: TGCGCCAGCAGCCATCCACCCAAGGGCGGGTCCTACGAGCAGTACTTC.

This clone was seen once. V and J are TRBV18 and TRBJ1-2; D is unresolved. V lost 6 bases and J 4 bases, leaving 21 bases between the germline ends. CDR3 length equals 16 residues. Per the germline V gene, CDR1 is KGHSH and CDR2 is LQKENI. DNA of the CDR3: TGTGCCAGCTCCACAACGAACGGCCTTCCAGGCTATGGCTACACCTTC. It yields the protein CASSTTNGLPGYGYTF.